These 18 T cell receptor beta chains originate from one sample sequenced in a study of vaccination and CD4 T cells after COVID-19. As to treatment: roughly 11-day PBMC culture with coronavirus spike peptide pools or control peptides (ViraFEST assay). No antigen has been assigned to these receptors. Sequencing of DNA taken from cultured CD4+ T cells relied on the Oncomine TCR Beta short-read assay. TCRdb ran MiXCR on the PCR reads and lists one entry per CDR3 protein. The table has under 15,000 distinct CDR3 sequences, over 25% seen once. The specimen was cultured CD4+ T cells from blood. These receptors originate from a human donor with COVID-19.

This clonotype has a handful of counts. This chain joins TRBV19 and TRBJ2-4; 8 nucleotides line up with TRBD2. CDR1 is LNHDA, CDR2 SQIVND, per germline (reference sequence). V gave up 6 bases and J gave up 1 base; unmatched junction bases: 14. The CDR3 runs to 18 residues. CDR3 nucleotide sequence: TGTGCCAGTAGCCCGCCCCCTTTAGCGGGGAGCGCCAAAAACATTCAGTACTTC. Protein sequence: CASSPPPLAGSAKNIQYF. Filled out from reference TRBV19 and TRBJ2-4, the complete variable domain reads DGGITQSPKYLFRKEGQNVTLSCEQNLNHDAMYWYRQDPGQGLRLIYYSQIVNDFQKGDIAEGYSVSREKKESFPLTVTSAQKNPTAFYLCASSPPPLAGSAKNIQYFGAGTRLSVL.

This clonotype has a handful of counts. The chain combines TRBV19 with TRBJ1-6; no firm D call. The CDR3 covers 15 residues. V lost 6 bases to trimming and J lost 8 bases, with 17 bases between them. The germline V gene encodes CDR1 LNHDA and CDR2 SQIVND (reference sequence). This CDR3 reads CASSLLRGWDSPLHF. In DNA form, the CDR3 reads TGTGCCAGTAGCCTCCTAAGAGGGTGGGATTCACCCCTCCACTTT.

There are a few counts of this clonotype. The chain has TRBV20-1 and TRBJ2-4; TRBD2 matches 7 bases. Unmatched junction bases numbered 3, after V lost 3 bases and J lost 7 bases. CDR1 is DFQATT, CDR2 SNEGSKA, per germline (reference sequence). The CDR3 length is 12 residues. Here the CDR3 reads CSASSGENIQYF. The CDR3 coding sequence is TGCAGTGCTAGCAGCGGGGAGAACATTCAGTACTTC.

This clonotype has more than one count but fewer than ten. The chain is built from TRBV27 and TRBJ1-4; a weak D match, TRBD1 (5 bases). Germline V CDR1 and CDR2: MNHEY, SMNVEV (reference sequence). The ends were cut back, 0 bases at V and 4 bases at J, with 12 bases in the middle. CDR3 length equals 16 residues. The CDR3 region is CASSLSNYRSNEKLFF. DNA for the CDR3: TGTGCCAGCAGTTTATCGAATTACAGGAGTAATGAAAAACTGTTTTTT.

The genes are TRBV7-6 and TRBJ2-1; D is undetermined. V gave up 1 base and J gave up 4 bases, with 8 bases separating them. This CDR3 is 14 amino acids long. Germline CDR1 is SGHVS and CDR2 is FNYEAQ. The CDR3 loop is CASSLEGRYNEQFF. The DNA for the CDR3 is TGTGCCAGCAGCTTAGAAGGTCGGTACAATGAGCAGTTCTTC. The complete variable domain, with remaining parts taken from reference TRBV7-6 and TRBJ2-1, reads GAGVSQSPRYKVTKRGQDVALRCDPISGHVSLYWYRQALGQGPEFLTYFNYEAQQDKSGLPNDRFSAERPEGSISTLTIQRTEQRDSAMYRCASSLEGRYNEQFFGPGTRLTVL.

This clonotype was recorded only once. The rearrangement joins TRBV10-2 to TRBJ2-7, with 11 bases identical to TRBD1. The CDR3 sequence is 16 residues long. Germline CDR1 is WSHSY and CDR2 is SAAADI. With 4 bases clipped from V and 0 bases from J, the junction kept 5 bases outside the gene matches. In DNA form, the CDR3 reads TGCGCCAGCAGTGTCGCCGGGACAGGGGGCTCCTACGAGCAGTACTTC. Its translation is CASSVAGTGGSYEQYF.

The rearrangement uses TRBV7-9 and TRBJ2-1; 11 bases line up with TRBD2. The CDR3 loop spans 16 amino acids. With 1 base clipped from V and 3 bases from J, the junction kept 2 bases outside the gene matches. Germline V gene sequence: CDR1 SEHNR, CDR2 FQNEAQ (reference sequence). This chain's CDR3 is CASSLDSGGVYNEQFF. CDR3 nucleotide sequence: TGTGCCAGCAGCTTAGATAGCGGGGGGGTCTACAATGAGCAGTTCTTC. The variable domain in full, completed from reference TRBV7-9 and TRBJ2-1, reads DTGVSQNPRHKITKRGQNVTFRCDPISEHNRLYWYRQTLGQGPEFLTYFQNEAQLEKSRLLSDRFSAERPKGSFSTLEIQRTEQGDSAMYLCASSLDSGGVYNEQFFGPGTRLTVL.

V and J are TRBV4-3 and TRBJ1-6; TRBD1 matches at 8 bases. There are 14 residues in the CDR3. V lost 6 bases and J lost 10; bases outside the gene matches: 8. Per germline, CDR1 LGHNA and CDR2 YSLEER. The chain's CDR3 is CASSNGQGNSPLHF. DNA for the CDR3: TGCGCCAGCAGTAATGGACAGGGTAACTCACCCCTCCACTTT.

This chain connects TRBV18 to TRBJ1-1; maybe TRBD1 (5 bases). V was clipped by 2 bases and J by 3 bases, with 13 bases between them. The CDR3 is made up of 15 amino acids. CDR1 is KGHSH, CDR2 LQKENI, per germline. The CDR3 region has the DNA TGTGCCAGCTCACCAATCGGCGGAGGGGACACTGAAGCTTTCTTT. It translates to CASSPIGGGDTEAFF.

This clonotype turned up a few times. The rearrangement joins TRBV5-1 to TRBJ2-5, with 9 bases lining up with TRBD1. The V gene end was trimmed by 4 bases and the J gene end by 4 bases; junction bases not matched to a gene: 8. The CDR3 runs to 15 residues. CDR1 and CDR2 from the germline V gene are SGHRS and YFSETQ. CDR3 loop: CASSPRTGDGETQYF. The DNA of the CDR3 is TGCGCCAGCAGCCCACGGACAGGGGATGGAGAGACCCAGTACTTC.

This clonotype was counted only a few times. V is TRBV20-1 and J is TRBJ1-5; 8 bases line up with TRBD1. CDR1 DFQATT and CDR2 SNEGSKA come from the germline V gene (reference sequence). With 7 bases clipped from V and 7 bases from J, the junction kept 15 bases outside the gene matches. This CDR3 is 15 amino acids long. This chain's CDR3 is CSVQTFGQGSQPQHF. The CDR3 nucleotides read TGCAGTGTACAAACCTTCGGACAGGGTAGCCAGCCCCAGCATTTT.

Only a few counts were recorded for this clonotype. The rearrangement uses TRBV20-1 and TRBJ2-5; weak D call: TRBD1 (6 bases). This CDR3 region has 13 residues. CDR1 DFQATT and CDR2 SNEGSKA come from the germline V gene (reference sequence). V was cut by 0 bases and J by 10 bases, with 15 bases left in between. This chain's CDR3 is CSARDQEQGSQYF. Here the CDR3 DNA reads TGCAGTGCTAGAGATCAAGAACAGGGTAGCCAGTACTTC.

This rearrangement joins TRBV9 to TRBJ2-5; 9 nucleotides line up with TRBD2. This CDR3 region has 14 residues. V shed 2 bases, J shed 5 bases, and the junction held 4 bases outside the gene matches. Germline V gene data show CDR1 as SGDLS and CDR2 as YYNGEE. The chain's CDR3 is CASSVSSGVETQYF. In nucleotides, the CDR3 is TGTGCCAGCAGCGTTTCTAGCGGGGTGGAGACCCAGTACTTC.

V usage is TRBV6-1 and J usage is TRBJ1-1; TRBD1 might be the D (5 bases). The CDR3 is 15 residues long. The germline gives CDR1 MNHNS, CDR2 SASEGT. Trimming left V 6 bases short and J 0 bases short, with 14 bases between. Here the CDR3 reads CASRRAGGMNTEAFF. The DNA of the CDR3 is TGTGCCAGCAGGAGGGCGGGGGGGATGAACACTGAAGCTTTCTTT.

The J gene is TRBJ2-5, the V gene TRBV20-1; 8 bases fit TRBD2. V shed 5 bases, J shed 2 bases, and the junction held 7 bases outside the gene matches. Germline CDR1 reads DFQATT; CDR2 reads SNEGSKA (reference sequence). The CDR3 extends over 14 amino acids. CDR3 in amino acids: CSAGSGGVQETQYF. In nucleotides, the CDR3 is TGCAGTGCTGGGAGCGGGGGAGTACAAGAGACCCAGTACTTC.

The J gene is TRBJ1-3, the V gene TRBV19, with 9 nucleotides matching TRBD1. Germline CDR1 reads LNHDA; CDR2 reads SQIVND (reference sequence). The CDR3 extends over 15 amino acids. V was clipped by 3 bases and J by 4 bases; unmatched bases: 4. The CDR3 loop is CASSIGTGPGNTIYF. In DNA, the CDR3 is TGTGCCAGTAGTATTGGGACAGGGCCAGGAAACACCATATATTTT.

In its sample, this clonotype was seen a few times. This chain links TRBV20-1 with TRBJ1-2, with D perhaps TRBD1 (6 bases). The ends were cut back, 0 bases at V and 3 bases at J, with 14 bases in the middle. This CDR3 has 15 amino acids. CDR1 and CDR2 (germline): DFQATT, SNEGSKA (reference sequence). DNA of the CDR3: TGCAGTGCTAGAGATGGGGGGCGCAGCTACTATGGCTACACCTTC. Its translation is CSARDGGRSYYGYTF.

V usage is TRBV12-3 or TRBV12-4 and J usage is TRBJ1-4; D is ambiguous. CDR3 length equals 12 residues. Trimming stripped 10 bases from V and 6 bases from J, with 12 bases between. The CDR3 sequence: CAIRVLDEKLFF. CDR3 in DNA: TGTGCCATCCGGGTGTTAGATGAAAAACTGTTTTTT.